This record concerns one T cell receptor (beta chain) sequence. Its antigen is unidentified. The sample belongs to a study of response to subunit inactivated influenza vaccine. Points from the study as a whole: New T cells are recruited in small numbers by each seasonal influenza vaccination, according to the authors' suggestion.

The V gene end was trimmed by 1 base and the J gene end by 5 bases; junction bases not matched to a gene: 6. CDR3 length: 16 amino acids. Germline assignment: CDR1 SGHKS and CDR2 YYEKEE (reference sequence). Each CDR3 protein is one row after TCRdb ran MiXCR on the RT-PCR reads. The sample records 700,000 to 900,000 distinct CDR3 sequences, approximately 22% being singletons. The clonotype comes from a man in his fifties or sixties who received an inactivated influenza vaccine. The source material was PBMCs from blood, sampled 5 days after vaccination. V usage is TRBV5-5 and J usage is TRBJ2-1, with 10 bases fitting TRBD1. In nucleotides, the CDR3 is TGTGCCAGCAGCTTGTCCGGGACAGGGGCTAACAATGAGCAGTTCTTC. Encoded protein: CASSLSGTGANNEQFF.